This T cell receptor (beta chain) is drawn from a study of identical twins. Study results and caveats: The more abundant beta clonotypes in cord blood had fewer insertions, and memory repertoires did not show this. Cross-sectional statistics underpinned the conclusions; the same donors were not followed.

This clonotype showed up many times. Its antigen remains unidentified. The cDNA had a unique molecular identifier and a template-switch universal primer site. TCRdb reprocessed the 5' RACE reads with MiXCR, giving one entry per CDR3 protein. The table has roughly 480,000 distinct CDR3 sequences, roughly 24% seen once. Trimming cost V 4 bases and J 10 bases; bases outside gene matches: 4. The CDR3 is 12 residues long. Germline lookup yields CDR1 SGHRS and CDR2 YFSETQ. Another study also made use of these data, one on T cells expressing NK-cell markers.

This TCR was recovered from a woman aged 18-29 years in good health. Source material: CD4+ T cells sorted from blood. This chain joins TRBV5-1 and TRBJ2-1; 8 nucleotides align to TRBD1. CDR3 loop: CASSPDRGEQFF. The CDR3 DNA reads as TGCGCCAGCAGCCCAGACAGGGGCGAGCAGTTCTTC.